The 8 T cell receptor beta chains reported below all come from one sample, sequenced in a study of shared clonotypes between healthy human individuals. The table came from immunoSEQ multiplex PCR; TCRdb's copy has only in-frame clones and leaves some out. The repertoire holds about 2.3 million clones, with 93% as singletons. The sample was naive CD4+ T cells from PBMCs. Subset reported: CD45RA+ positively selected. These receptors came from a man between 18 and 29 years old in good health. Some clones in this sample may be carry-over from other donors' samples.

This chain uses TRBV5-1 with TRBJ1-1; D is possibly TRBD1 (5 bases). There are 15 residues in the CDR3. The germline V gene has CDR1 SGHRS and CDR2 YFSETQ. With 0 bases removed from V and 4 bases from J, the gap between germline ends came to 13 bases. The CDR3 DNA sequence: TGCGCCAGCAGCTTGGTGGGGGTTCGGGGCACTGAAGCTTTCTTT. This sequence encodes CASSLVGVRGTEAFF.

This clone was found once. Different DNA sequences within this sample yield the same CDR3. The chain combines TRBV6-5 with TRBJ1-5; D perhaps matches TRBD1 (6 bases). The germline V gene encodes CDR1 MNHEY and CDR2 SVGAGI. The CDR3 has 13 amino acids. V lost 5 bases and J lost 7, with 12 bases in between. The CDR3 nucleotides are TGTGCCAGCAGTCCGGACAGATTCCAGCCCCAGCATTTT. Protein sequence: CASSPDRFQPQHF.

The chain joins TRBV11-2 to TRBJ2-2; no clear D gene. The germline V and J ends were trimmed by 7 bases and 6 bases, with 15 bases remaining between them. The CDR3 covers 14 residues. In germline, CDR1 is SGHAT, CDR2 FQNNGV. The CDR3 reads CASKPWLGSGELFF. CDR3 DNA sequence: TGTGCCAGCAAACCATGGCTCGGGTCCGGGGAGCTGTTTTTT.

V is TRBV19 and J is TRBJ2-7, with 11 bases identical to TRBD2. CDR1 is LNHDA and CDR2 is SQIVND in the germline V gene (reference sequence). J gave up 7 bases and V 4 bases, and 12 bases lay outside the gene matches. CDR3 length: 16 residues. DNA for the CDR3: TGTGCCAGTAGTACCTTTAGGACTAGCGGGTCGAGAGAGCAGTACTTC. It translates to CASSTFRTSGSREQYF.

This clone was seen once. This chain uses TRBV18 with TRBJ2-3, with 16 bases that match TRBD2. Unmatched junction bases numbered 9, after V lost 6 bases and J lost 0 bases. The CDR3 spans 19 residues. In germline, CDR1 is KGHSH, CDR2 LQKENI. In DNA, the CDR3 is TGTGCCAGCTCGCCGGGACTAGCGGGAGGGGGCCCTAGCACAGATACGCAGTATTTT. This encodes CASSPGLAGGGPSTDTQYF.

The gene calls are TRBV7-2 and TRBJ2-1; 13 bases line up with TRBD2. Germline V gives CDR1 SGHTA, CDR2 FQGNSA. The V gene end was trimmed by 0 bases and the J gene end by 0 bases; junction bases not matched to a gene: 8. CDR3 size: 20 residues. The CDR3 DNA reads TGTGCCAGCAGCTTAGCGAGTGGACTAGCGGGAGCAAGCTCCTACAATGAGCAGTTCTTC. It is translated as CASSLASGLAGASSYNEQFF.

As concerns this clone: Additional DNA sequences in this sample encode the identical CDR3. The chain carries TRBV6-5 and TRBJ2-5; D unresolved. The CDR3 has 16 residues. Germline assignment: CDR1 MNHEY and CDR2 SVGAGI. Trimming took 0 bases from V and 5 from J, leaving 16 bases between them. The CDR3 loop is CASSYSPAGGWETQYF. DNA of the CDR3: TGTGCCAGCAGTTACTCCCCGGCAGGCGGTTGGGAGACCCAGTACTTC.

The genes are TRBV7-2 and TRBJ1-4; 7 nucleotides agree with TRBD1. The junction had 5 bases not matched to a gene; V was cut back by 1 base and J by 3 bases. Germline V gives CDR1 SGHTA, CDR2 FQGNSA. This CDR3 is 16 amino acids long. The CDR3 DNA reads TGTGCCAGCAGCTTAGTCAGGGGGAATCCTAATGAAAAACTGTTTTTT. This encodes CASSLVRGNPNEKLFF.